The rows below give T cell receptor beta chains drawn from one sample of a study of molecular identifiers for immune sequencing clone quantification. MiXCR was run by TCRdb on the PCR reads, yielding one entry per CDR3 protein. The repertoire holds some 680,000 distinct CDR3 sequences, with around 25% as singletons. The sequenced material came from naive CD8+ T cells from blood, with Jurkat cell RNA spiked in. These receptors were obtained from a human donor in good health. Some libraries in this study had Jurkat cell RNA spiked in. The conserved cysteine and the conserved F or W are not part of the CDR3 here. Each record gives: J gene, clone size, V gene, D gene, CDR3 protein. D genes are given only for firm matches. For some rows the clone size is stated as once, few or many, or as a class when expanded; others skip it.

J gene: TRBJ2-7; clone size: -; V gene: TRBV4-3; D gene: TRBD2; CDR3 protein: ASSQDGYGGAAYEQY
J gene: TRBJ1-4; clone size: -; V gene: TRBV20-1; D gene: -; CDR3 protein: SARDMRQPNEKLF
J gene: TRBJ2-3; clone size: many; V gene: TRBV2; D gene: -; CDR3 protein: ASSHGPSTTPYSTDTQY
J gene: TRBJ1-1; clone size: -; V gene: TRBV5-3; D gene: -; CDR3 protein: ASSLGAQIMYTEAI
J gene: TRBJ1-2; clone size: -; V gene: TRBV27; D gene: -; CDR3 protein: ASSSIDRFPYGYT
J gene: TRBJ2-5; clone size: many; V gene: TRBV6-6; D gene: TRBD2; CDR3 protein: ASSWTSGGLQETQY
J gene: TRBJ1-5; clone size: many; V gene: TRBV12-3/TRBV12-4; D gene: -; CDR3 protein: ASKQPNQPQH
J gene: TRBJ2-6; clone size: -; V gene: TRBV3-1; D gene: -; CDR3 protein: ASSLLGGADVLT
J gene: TRBJ1-1; clone size: many; V gene: TRBV6-2/TRBV6-3; D gene: -; CDR3 protein: ASSYQTGNTEAF
J gene: TRBJ2-7; clone size: few; V gene: TRBV18; D gene: -; CDR3 protein: ASSPRDYYEQY
J gene: TRBJ1-1; clone size: -; V gene: TRBV15; D gene: TRBD1; CDR3 protein: ATSAGDSPNTEAF
J gene: TRBJ2-7; clone size: many; V gene: TRBV6-6; D gene: -; CDR3 protein: ASLRGYEQY
J gene: TRBJ2-3; clone size: -; V gene: TRBV6-6; D gene: TRBD2; CDR3 protein: ASSSSGMANTDTQY
J gene: TRBJ1-1; clone size: many; V gene: TRBV12-3/TRBV12-4; D gene: -; CDR3 protein: ASSLPPRGNEAF
J gene: TRBJ1-2; clone size: few; V gene: TRBV6-2/TRBV6-3; D gene: -; CDR3 protein: ASSPEVSNYGYT
J gene: TRBJ2-7; clone size: many; V gene: TRBV6-1; D gene: -; CDR3 protein: ASSDWGSSYEQY
J gene: TRBJ2-5; clone size: few; V gene: TRBV7-9; D gene: -; CDR3 protein: ASSSPTSLETQY
J gene: TRBJ2-2; clone size: few; V gene: TRBV12-3/TRBV12-4; D gene: TRBD1; CDR3 protein: ASSSYDRVWELF
J gene: TRBJ1-1; clone size: -; V gene: TRBV7-9; D gene: -; CDR3 protein: ASSQGWWENTEAF
J gene: TRBJ1-1; clone size: -; V gene: TRBV20-1; D gene: TRBD1; CDR3 protein: SARDPQGALYTEAF